Listed here is a single T cell receptor beta chain. Its antigen is still unknown. This sample is drawn from a study of T cell responses to AZD1222 COVID-19 vaccine. TCRdb's table, derived via immunoSEQ multiplex PCR, lists solely in-frame clones and lacks some. This table holds around 110,000 clones, more than 75% found once. Study-wide findings and caveats: Dominant CD4 TCR responses targeted spike regions 160-218 and 743-854. In a largely white British group with more females than males, clonal diversity was possibly underestimated.

Deletions cut 2 bases from V and 3 bases from J, with 14 bases between. The CDR3 length is 15 residues. Germline assignment: CDR1 SNHLY and CDR2 FYNNEI. The genes are TRBV2 and TRBJ2-7, with a possible D match to TRBD1 (5 bases). This TCR was sampled from an adult in good health. Specimen: peripheral blood, collected on day 0 of AZD1222 vaccination. CDR3 region: CASSESKGWVYEQYF. DNA of the CDR3: TGTGCCAGCAGTGAATCGAAGGGGTGGGTCTACGAGCAGTACTTC.